The 27 T cell receptor beta chains below were found in one sample sequenced in a study of vaccination effects on CD4 cells after COVID-19. The repertoire was sequenced with immunoSEQ multiplex PCR; TCRdb's copy has only in-frame clones and lacks some. This table has about 19,000 clones, 70% appearing once. Prior to sequencing, the ViraFEST assay stimulated PBMC with viral peptide pools, which expanded the antigen-specific CD4+ T cells. After roughly 9 days in culture, the CD4+ T cells were isolated. These receptors have no known antigen. Sequencing was performed on CD4+ T cells from PBMCs cultured with HCoV-229E spike peptides, taken before COVID-19 vaccination. All receptors come from a human donor who received a COVID-19 vaccine.

J is TRBJ1-5 and V is TRBV6-1, with D possibly being TRBD1 (5 bases). This CDR3 has 14 amino acids. Germline CDR1 MNHNS, CDR2 SASEGT. V lost 3 bases and J lost 4, with 10 bases in between. The DNA of the CDR3 is TGTGCCAGCAGTGATACAGGTGGAAATCAGCCCCAGCATTTT. This codes for CASSDTGGNQPQHF.

This clone was seen a handful of times. The chain combines TRBV5-8 with TRBJ1-6; D unclear. The germline V gene has CDR1 SGHTS and CDR2 YDEGEE. The CDR3 is made up of 15 amino acids. Trimming cost V 0 bases and J 7 bases, with 11 bases left between them. CDR3 in amino acids: CASSLGQARNSPLHF. The CDR3 DNA sequence: TGTGCCAGCAGCTTGGGGCAAGCTAGGAATTCACCCCTCCACTTT.

The CDR3 coding sequence is TGTGCCAGCAGCAATTACACTCGTACCCGCACAGATACGCAGTATTTT. Translation: CASSNYTRTRTDTQYF. V is TRBV21-1 and J is TRBJ2-3. TRBV21-1 is designated a pseudogene. This CDR3 comprises 16 residues.

The rearrangement joins TRBV4-1 to TRBJ1-3, with 10 bases matching TRBD1. Per germline, CDR1 MGHRA and CDR2 YSYEKL. V was pared by 5 bases and J by 4 bases, with 11 bases of the junction left unmatched. This CDR3 is built from 17 residues. The CDR3: CASSTNLPGQGGNTIYF. The CDR3 bases are TGCGCCAGCAGCACCAATCTGCCGGGACAGGGGGGAAACACCATATATTTT.

The chain uses TRBV3-1 (or the pseudogene TRBV3-2) and TRBJ2-2; D may be TRBD1 or TRBD2 (5 bases each). Trimming cost V 3 bases and J 2 bases, with 13 bases left between them. The CDR3 totals 16 residues. CDR1 and CDR2 (germline): LGHDT, YNNKEL (reference sequence). The CDR3 DNA sequence: TGTGCCAGCAGCCACCAAACGGGACCAAACACCGGGGAGCTGTTTTTT. Translated, it gives CASSHQTGPNTGELFF.

V is TRBV27 and J is TRBJ2-3; D ambiguous. Trimming stripped 2 bases from V and 2 bases from J, with 8 bases between. CDR3 size: 14 residues. Looked up from germline, CDR1 is MNHEY and CDR2 is SMNVEV (reference sequence). DNA for the CDR3: TGTGCCAGCAGTTTACTGAGAACCACAGATACGCAGTATTTT. Protein product: CASSLLRTTDTQYF.

This sequence joins TRBV9 and TRBJ2-5; D gene unclear. This CDR3 is built from 17 residues. Looked up from germline, CDR1 is SGDLS and CDR2 is YYNGEE. V was clipped by 0 bases and J by 2 bases, with 17 bases between them. The CDR3, as DNA: TGTGCCAGCAGCGTAGACCCTCTTTCCGGGTCGCAAGAGACCCAGTACTTC. Amino acids: CASSVDPLSGSQETQYF.

The genes are TRBV19 and TRBJ2-5; D is unclear. CDR3 size: 13 residues. Trimming took off 5 bases at V and 1 base at J, with 8 bases between the two ends. The germline gives CDR1 LNHDA, CDR2 SQIVND (reference sequence). As DNA, the CDR3 is TGTGCCAGTAGTCCGACGGGCCAAGAGACCCAGTACTTC. This codes for CASSPTGQETQYF.

The gene calls are TRBV6-4 and TRBJ2-5; D unclear. Trimming took 8 bases from V and 5 from J, leaving 12 bases between them. This CDR3 contains 12 residues. From germline, CDR1 is MRHNA and CDR2 SNTAGT. The CDR3 is CASSRVVETQYF. DNA for the CDR3: TGTGCCAGCTCCCGGGTGGTGGAGACCCAGTACTTC.

The chain joins TRBV7-9 to TRBJ2-3; D tentatively fits TRBD1 or TRBD2 (5 bases each). The CDR3 loop spans 12 amino acids. Germline CDR1 reads SEHNR; CDR2 reads FQNEAQ (reference sequence). DNA for the CDR3: TGTGCGACGGGGCTATACACAGATACGCAGTATTTT. Protein sequence: CATGLYTDTQYF.

The table lists this clone with a few counts. The chain joins TRBV6-2 or TRBV6-3 to TRBJ2-7; 7 bases align to TRBD2. V lost 2 bases, J lost 1 base, and 8 bases stayed unmatched. The CDR3 sequence is 16 residues long. CDR1 is MNHEY, CDR2 SVGEGT, per germline. The CDR3 sequence is CASSYPGLLQSYEQYF. DNA of the CDR3: TGTGCCAGCAGTTACCCGGGACTACTTCAATCCTACGAGCAGTACTTC.

The V gene is TRBV6-5, the J gene TRBJ1-4, with TRBD1 as a possible D gene (5 bases). Germline values: CDR1 MNHEY, CDR2 SVGAGI. Trimming stripped 6 bases from V and 12 bases from J, with 17 bases between. This CDR3 comprises 13 residues. The CDR3 protein is CASRDTGFGQLFF. CDR3 nucleotides: TGTGCCAGCAGGGACACCGGCTTTGGACAACTGTTTTTT.

The rearrangement uses TRBV5-4 and TRBJ2-5; 9 bases match TRBD2. The trim removed 1 base at V and 3 bases at J, leaving 4 bases unmatched. The CDR3 covers 15 residues. Germline V gene lookup returns CDR1 SGHNT and CDR2 YYREEE (reference sequence). The CDR3 sequence is CASSLRLAGEETQYF. In nucleotides, the CDR3 is TGTGCCAGCAGCTTGAGGTTAGCGGGAGAAGAGACCCAGTACTTC.

The chain uses TRBV5-1 and TRBJ2-1; 13 bases match TRBD2. The V gene's germline CDR1 is SGHRS and CDR2 YFSETQ. Unmatched junction bases numbered 6, after V lost 5 bases and J lost 4 bases. The CDR3 runs 16 residues. The CDR3 region is CASSGTSGAFYNEQFF. The CDR3 DNA reads as TGCGCCAGCAGTGGGACTAGCGGGGCGTTTTACAATGAGCAGTTCTTC.

The CDR3, as DNA: TGCGCCAGCAGCCAAGAGTCTAGCGGGAGGGCCTACGAGCAGTACTTC. It translates to CASSQESSGRAYEQYF. The chain is built from TRBV4-1 and TRBJ2-7, with 12 bases aligning to TRBD2. The germline CDR1 and CDR2 sequences are MGHRA and YSYEKL. Germline trimming cut 0 bases from V and 2 bases from J; bases unmatched to any gene: 2. This CDR3 comprises 16 residues.

This clone appeared a few times. The CDR3 nucleotides read TGTGCCAGCAGCCCACCTGCGGGTAGCGGGAGGGTTTCCTACAATGAGCAGTTCTTC. Translation gives CASSPPAGSGRVSYNEQFF. The rearrangement links TRBV3-1 (or the pseudogene TRBV3-2) to TRBJ2-1; 11 nucleotides agree with TRBD2. The CDR3 extends over 19 amino acids. The V segment lost 4 bases and the J segment 1 base; nucleotides outside the gene matches: 12. Germline CDR1 reads LGHDT; CDR2 reads YNNKEL (reference sequence).

The gene calls are TRBV5-1 and TRBJ2-2; 10 bases match TRBD1. Trimming took 5 bases from V and 6 from J; bases not matched to a gene: 7. This CDR3 contains 15 residues. CDR1 is SGHRS and CDR2 is YFSETQ in the germline V gene. The CDR3 here is CASSSGQGLAGELFF. The CDR3 nucleotides are TGCGCCAGCAGTTCGGGACAGGGGTTGGCCGGGGAGCTGTTTTTT. Full variable domain (missing parts from reference TRBV5-1 and TRBJ2-2): KAGVTQTPRYLIKTRGQQVTLSCSPISGHRSVSWYQQTPGQGLQFLFEYFSETQRNKGNFPGRFSGRQFSNSRSEMNVSTLELGDSALYLCASSSGQGLAGELFFGEGSRLTVL.

The chain has TRBV4-2 and TRBJ2-5; 11 bases line up with TRBD2. Looked up from germline, CDR1 is LGHNA and CDR2 is YNFKEQ. V shed 4 bases and J 1 base; nucleotides not matched to a gene: 2. This CDR3 contains 15 residues. CDR3 bases: TGTGCCAGCAGCCTTGGACTAGCGGGCCAAGAGACCCAGTACTTC. Translation: CASSLGLAGQETQYF.

This clone was seen a handful of times. The chain employs TRBV27 and TRBJ1-2; 10 bases agree with TRBD1. The CDR3 totals 17 residues. V lost 0 bases, J lost 6 bases, and 10 bases stayed unmatched. Germline values: CDR1 MNHEY, CDR2 SMNVEV (reference sequence). The DNA for the CDR3 is TGTGCCAGCAGTTTATCGCGACAGGGGGCCGTCTATGATGGCTACACCTTC. Translating it yields CASSLSRQGAVYDGYTF.

V gene TRBV2 combines with J gene TRBJ2-7, with D perhaps TRBD1 (5 bases). Germline V lookup: CDR1 SNHLY, CDR2 FYNNEI. This CDR3 is 12 amino acids long. The V end lost 6 bases, the J end lost 4 bases, and 10 bases lay between the germline ends. CDR3 DNA: TGTGCCAGCAGCACACAGGCTTACGAGCAGTACTTC. Amino acids: CASSTQAYEQYF.

This clone has a handful of counts. The rearrangement links TRBV25-1 to TRBJ2-1, with D perhaps TRBD1 (5 bases). V was clipped by 11 bases and J by 8 bases, with 25 bases between them. Germline-derived CDR1 and CDR2 are MGHDK and SYGVNS. This CDR3 has 15 amino acids. The CDR3 DNA is TGTGCCTCACCTACGCGGCTAGACCAAGGGGATGAGCAGTTCTTC. Translated, it gives CASPTRLDQGDEQFF.

J is TRBJ1-4 and V is TRBV4-1; possible D gene TRBD1, 5 bases. The CDR3 is 14 amino acids. Germline V gives CDR1 MGHRA, CDR2 YSYEKL. Trimming left V 7 bases short and J 5 bases short, with 14 bases between. The CDR3 DNA is TGCGCCAGCAAAGCGGCAGGGCAAAATGAAAAACTGTTTTTT. This translates into CASKAAGQNEKLFF.

This chain links TRBV10-2 with TRBJ1-1; 7 bases align to TRBD1. CDR1 is WSHSY and CDR2 is SAAADI in the germline V gene. The CDR3 has 13 amino acids. The junction had 4 bases not matched to a gene; V was cut back by 8 bases and J by 1 base. CDR3 protein: CASRQGGNTEAFF. As DNA, the CDR3 is TGCGCCAGCCGACAGGGTGGGAACACTGAAGCTTTCTTT.

The chain carries TRBV6-5 and TRBJ1-2; no clear D. The length of the CDR3 is 13 residues. CDR1 is MNHEY and CDR2 is SVGAGI in the germline V gene. The V gene lost 7 bases and the J gene lost 0 bases, with 9 bases spanning the gap. As DNA, the CDR3 is TGTGCCAGCAATATACCGCCTAACTATGGCTACACCTTC. This gives the protein CASNIPPNYGYTF.

The chain has TRBV3-1 (or the pseudogene TRBV3-2) and TRBJ2-5; TRBD2 matches 10 bases. The germline V gene has CDR1 LGHDT and CDR2 YNNKEL (reference sequence). The CDR3 consists of 17 residues. The V gene end was trimmed by 4 bases and the J gene end by 7 bases; junction bases not matched to a gene: 15. The CDR3 loop reads CASSPDASGRAEATQYF. The CDR3 nucleotides are TGTGCCAGCAGCCCCGATGCCAGCGGGAGGGCCGAGGCGACCCAGTACTTC.

This rearrangement joins TRBV19 to TRBJ2-7; 10 nucleotides align to TRBD1. CDR3 size: 15 residues. Trimming at V came to 3 bases and at J to 0 bases, leaving 2 bases not matched to a gene. Germline-derived CDR1 and CDR2 are LNHDA and SQIVND (reference sequence). CDR3 loop: CASSMRTGGSYEQYF. CDR3 DNA: TGTGCCAGTAGTATGAGGACAGGGGGCTCCTACGAGCAGTACTTC.

The chain couples TRBV11-2 to TRBJ1-2; weak D call: TRBD1 (6 bases). Trimming took off 5 bases at V and 1 base at J, with 17 bases between the two ends. Germline CDR1 SGHAT, CDR2 FQNNGV. The CDR3 is made up of 16 amino acids. CDR3 residues: CASSPLTGKGNYGYTF. The CDR3 coding sequence is TGTGCCAGCAGCCCCCTAACAGGGAAGGGTAACTATGGCTACACCTTC.